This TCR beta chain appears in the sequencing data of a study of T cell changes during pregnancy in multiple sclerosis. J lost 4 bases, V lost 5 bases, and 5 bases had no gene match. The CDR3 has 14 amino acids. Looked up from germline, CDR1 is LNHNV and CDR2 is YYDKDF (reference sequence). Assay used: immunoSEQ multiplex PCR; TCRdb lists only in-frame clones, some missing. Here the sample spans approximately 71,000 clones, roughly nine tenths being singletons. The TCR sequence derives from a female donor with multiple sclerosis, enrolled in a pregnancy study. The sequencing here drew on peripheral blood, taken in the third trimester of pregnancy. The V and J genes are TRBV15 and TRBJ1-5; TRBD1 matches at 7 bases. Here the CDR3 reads CATSGGQTNQPQHF. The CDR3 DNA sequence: TGTGCCACCAGCGGGGGACAGACAAATCAGCCCCAGCATTTT. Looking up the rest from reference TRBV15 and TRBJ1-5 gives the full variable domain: DAMVIQNPRYQVTQFGKPVTLSCSQTLNHNVMYWYQQKSSQAPKLLFHYYDKDFNNEADTPDNFQSRRPNTSFCFLDIRSPGLGDTAMYLCATSGGQTNQPQHFGDGTRLSIL.